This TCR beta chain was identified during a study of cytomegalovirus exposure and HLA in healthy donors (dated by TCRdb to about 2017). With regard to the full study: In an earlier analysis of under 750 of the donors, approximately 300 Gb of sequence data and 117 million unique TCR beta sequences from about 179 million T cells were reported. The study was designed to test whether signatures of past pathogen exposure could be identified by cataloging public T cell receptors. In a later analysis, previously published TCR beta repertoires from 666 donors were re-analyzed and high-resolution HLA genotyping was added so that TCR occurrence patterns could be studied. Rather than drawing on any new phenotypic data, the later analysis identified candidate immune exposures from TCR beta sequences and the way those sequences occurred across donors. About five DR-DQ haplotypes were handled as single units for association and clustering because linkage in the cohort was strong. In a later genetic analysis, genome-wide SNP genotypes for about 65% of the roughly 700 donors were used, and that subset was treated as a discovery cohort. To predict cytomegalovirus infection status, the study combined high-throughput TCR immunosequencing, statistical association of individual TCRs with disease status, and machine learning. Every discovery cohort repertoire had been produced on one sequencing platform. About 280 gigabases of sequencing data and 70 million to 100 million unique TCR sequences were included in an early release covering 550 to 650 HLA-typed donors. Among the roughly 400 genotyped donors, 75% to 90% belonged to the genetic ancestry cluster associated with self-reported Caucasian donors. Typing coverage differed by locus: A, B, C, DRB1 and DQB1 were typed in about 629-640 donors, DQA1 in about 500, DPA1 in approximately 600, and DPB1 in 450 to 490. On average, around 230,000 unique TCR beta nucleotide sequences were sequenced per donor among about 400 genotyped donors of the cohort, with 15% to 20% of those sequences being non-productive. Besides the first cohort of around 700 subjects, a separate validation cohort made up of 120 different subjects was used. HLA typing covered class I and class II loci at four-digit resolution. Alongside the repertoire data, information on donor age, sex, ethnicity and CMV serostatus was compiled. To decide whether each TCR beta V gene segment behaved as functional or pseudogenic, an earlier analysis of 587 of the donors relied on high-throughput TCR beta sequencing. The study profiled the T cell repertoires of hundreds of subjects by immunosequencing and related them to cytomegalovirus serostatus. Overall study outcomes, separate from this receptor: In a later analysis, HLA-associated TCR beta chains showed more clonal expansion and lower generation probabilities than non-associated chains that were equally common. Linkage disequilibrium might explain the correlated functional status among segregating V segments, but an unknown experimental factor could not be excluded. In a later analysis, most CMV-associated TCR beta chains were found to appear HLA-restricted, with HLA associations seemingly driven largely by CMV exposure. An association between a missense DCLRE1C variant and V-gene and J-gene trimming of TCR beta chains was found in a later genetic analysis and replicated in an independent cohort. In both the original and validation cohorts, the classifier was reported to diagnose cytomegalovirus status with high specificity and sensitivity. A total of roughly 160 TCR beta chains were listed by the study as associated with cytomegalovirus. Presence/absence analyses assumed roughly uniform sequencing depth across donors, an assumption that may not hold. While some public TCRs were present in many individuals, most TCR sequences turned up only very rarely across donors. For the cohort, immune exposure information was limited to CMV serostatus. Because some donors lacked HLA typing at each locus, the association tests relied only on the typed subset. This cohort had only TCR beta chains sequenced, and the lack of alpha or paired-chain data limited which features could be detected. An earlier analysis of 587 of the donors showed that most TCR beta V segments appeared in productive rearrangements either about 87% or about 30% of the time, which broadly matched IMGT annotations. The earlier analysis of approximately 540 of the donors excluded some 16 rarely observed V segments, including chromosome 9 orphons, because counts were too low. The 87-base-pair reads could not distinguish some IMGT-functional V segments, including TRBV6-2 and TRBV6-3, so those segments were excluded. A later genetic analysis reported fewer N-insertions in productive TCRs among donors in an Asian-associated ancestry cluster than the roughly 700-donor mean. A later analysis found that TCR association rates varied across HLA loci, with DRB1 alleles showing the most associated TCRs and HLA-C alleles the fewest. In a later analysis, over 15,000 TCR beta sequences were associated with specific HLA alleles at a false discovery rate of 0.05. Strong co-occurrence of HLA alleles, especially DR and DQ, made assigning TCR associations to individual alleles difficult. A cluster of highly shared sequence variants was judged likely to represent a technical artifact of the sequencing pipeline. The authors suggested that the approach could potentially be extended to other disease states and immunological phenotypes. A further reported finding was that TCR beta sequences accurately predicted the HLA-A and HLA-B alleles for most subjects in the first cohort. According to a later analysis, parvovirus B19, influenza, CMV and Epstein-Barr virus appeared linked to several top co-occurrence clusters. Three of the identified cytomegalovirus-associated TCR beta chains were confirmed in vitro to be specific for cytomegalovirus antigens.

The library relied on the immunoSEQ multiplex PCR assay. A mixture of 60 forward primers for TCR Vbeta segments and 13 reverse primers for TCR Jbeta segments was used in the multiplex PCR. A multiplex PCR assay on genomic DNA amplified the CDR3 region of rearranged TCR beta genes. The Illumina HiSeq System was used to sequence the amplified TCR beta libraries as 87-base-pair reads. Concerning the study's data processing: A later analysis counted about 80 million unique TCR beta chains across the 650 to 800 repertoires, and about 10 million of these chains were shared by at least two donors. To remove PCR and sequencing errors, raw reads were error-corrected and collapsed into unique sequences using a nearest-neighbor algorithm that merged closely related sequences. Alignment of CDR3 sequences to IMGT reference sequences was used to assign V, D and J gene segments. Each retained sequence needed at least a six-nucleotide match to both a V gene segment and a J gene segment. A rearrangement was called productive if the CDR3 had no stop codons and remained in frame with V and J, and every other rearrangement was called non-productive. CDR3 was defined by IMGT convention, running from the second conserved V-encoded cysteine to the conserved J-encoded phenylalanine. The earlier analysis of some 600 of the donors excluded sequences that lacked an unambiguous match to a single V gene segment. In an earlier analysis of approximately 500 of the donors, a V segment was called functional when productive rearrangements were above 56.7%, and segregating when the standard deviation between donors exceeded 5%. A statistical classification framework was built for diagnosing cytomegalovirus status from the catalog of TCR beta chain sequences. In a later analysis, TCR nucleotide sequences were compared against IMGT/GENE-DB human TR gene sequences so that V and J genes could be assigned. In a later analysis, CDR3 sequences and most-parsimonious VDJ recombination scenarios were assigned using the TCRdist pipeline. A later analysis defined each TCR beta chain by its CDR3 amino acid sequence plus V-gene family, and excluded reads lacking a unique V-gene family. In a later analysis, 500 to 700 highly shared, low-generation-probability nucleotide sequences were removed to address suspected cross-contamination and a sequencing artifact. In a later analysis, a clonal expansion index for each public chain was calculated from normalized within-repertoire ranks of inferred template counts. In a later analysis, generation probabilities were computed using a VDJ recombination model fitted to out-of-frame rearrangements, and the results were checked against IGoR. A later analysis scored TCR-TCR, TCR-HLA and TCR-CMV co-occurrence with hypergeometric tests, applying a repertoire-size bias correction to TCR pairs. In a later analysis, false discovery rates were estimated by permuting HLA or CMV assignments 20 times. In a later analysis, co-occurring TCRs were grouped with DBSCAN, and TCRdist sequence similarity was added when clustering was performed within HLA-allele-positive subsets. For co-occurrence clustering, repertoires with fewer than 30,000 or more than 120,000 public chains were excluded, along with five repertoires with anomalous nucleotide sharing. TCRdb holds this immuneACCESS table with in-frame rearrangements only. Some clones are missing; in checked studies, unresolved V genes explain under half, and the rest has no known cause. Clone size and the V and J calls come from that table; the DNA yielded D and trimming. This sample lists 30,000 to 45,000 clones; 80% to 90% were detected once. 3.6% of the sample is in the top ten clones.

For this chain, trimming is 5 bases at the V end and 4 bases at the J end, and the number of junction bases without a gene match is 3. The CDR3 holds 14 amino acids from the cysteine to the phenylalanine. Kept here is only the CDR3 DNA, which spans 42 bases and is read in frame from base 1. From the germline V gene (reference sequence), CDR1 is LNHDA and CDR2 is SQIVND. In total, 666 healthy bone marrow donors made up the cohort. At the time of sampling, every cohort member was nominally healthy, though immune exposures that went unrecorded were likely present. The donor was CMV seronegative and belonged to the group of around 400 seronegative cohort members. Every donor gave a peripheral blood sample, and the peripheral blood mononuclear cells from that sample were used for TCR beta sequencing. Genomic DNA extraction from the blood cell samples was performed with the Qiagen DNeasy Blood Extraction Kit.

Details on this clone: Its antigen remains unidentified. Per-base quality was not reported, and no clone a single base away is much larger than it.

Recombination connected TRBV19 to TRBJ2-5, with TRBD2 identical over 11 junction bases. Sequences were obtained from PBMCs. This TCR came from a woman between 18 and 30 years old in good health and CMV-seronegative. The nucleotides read TGTGCCAGTAGTGACCTAGCGGGAGGAGAGACCCAGTACTTC. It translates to CASSDLAGGETQYF.